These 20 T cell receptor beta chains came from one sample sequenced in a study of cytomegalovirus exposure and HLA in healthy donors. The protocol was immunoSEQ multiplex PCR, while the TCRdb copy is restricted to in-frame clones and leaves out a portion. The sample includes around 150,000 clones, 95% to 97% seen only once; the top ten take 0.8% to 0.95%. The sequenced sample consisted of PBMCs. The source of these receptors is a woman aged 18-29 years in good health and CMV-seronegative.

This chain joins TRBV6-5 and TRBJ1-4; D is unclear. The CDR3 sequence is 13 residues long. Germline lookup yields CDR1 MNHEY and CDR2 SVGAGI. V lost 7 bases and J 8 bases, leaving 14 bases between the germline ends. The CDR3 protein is CASTVGRREKLFF. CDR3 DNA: TGTGCCAGCACCGTGGGGAGGCGAGAAAAACTGTTTTTT.

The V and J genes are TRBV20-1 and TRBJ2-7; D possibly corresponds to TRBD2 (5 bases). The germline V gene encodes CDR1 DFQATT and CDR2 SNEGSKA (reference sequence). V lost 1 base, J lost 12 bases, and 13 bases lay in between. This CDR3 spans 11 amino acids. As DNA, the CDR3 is TGCAGTGCTAGAGTCGCGGGCAACTGGTACTTC. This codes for CSARVAGNWYF.

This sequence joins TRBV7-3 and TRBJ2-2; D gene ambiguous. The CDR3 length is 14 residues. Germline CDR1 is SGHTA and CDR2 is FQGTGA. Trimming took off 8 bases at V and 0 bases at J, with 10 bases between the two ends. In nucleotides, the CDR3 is TGTGCCAGCGCTTTTGGAGCGAACACCGGGGAGCTGTTTTTT. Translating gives CASAFGANTGELFF.

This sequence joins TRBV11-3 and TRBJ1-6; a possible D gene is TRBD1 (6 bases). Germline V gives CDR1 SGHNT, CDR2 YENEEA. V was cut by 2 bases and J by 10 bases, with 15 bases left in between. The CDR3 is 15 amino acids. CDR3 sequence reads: CASSLTGHKYSPLHF. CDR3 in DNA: TGTGCCAGCAGCTTAACGGGACATAAGTACTCACCCCTCCACTTT.

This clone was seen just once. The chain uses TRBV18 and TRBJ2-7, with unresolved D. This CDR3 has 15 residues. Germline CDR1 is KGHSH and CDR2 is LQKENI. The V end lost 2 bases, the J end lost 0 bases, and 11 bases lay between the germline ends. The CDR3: CASSPTKGISYEQYF. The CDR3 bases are TGTGCCAGCTCACCAACTAAAGGAATCTCCTACGAGCAGTACTTC.

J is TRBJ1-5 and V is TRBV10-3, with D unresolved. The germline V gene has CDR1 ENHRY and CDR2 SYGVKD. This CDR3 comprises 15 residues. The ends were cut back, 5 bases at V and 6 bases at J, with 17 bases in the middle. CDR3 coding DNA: TGTGCCATCAGTCGGTTCGATGGAGAACGTCAGCCCCAGCATTTT. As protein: CAISRFDGERQPQHF.

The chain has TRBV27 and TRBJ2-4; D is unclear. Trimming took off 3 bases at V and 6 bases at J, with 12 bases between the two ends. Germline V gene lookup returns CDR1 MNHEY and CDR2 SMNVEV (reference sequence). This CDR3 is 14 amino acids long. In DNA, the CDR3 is TGTGCCAGCAGTTTTCAGGCCCAAGCAAACATTCAGTACTTC. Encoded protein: CASSFQAQANIQYF.

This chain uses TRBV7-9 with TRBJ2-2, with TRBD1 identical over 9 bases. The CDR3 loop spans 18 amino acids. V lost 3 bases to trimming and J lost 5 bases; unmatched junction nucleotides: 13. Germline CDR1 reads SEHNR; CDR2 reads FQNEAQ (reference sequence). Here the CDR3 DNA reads TGTGCCAGCAGCTTCGACGGGGGACAGGGATACGCGACCGGGGAGCTGTTTTTT. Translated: CASSFDGGQGYATGELFF.

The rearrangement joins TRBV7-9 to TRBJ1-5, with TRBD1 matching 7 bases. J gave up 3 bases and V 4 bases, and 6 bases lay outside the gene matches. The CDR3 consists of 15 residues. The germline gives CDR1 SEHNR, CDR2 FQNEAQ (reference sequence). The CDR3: CASSYDREANQPQHF. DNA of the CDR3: TGTGCCAGCAGCTACGACAGGGAGGCCAATCAGCCCCAGCATTTT.

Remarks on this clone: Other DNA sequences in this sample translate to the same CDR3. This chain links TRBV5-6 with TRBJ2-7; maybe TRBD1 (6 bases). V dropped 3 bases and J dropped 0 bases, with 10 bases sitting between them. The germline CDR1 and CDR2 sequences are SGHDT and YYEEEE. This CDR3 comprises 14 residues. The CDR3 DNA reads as TGTGCCAGCAGCTCCACAGGGAGCTCCTACGAGCAGTACTTC. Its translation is CASSSTGSSYEQYF.

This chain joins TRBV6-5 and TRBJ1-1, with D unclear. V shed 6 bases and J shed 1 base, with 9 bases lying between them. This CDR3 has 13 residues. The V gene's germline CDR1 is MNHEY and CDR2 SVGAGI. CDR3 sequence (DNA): TGTGCCAGCAGGCGGGCTAAGAACACTGAAGCTTTCTTT. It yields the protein CASRRAKNTEAFF.

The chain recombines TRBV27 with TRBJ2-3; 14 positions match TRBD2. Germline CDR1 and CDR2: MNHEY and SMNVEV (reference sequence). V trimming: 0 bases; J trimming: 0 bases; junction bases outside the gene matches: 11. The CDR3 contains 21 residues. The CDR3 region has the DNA TGTGCCAGCAGTTTATCGTACCGTGGACTAGCGGGGGGCGTGAGCACAGATACGCAGTATTTT. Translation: CASSLSYRGLAGGVSTDTQYF.

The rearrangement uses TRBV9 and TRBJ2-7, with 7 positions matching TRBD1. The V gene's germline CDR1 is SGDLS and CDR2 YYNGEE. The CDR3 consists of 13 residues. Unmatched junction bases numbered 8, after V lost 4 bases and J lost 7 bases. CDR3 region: CASSILSGGEQYF. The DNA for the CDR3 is TGTGCCAGCAGCATCCTATCAGGGGGAGAGCAGTACTTC. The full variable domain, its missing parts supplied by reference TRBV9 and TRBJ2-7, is DSGVTQTPKHLITATGQRVTLRCSPRSGDLSVYWYQQSLDQGLQFLIQYYNGEERAKGNILERFSAQQFPDLHSELNLSSLELGDSALYFCASSILSGGEQYFGPGTRLTVT.

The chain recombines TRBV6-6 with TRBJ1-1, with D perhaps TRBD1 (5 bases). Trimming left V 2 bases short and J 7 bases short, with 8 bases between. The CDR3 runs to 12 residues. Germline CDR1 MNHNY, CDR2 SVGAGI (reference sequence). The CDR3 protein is CASSYGGGEAFF. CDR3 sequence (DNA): TGTGCCAGCAGTTACGGGGGGGGTGAAGCTTTCTTT.

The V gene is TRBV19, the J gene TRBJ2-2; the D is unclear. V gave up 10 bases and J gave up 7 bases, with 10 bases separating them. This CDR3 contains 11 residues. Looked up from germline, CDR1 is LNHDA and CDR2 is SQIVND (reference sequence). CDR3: CATATGGELFF. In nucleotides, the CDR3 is TGTGCCACCGCAACTGGCGGGGAGCTGTTTTTT.

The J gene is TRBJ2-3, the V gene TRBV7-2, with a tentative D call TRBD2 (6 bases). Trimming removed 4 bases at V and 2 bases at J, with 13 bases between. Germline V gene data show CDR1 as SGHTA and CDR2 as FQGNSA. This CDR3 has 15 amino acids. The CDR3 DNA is TGTGCCAGCAGCTCCGGACTATGGGACACAGATACGCAGTATTTT. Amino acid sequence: CASSSGLWDTDTQYF.

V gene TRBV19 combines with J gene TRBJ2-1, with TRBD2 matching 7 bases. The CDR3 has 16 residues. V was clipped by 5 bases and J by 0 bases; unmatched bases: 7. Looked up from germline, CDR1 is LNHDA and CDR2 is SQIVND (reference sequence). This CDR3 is CASSLTSVSSYNEQFF. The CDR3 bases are TGTGCCAGTAGTTTAACTAGCGTGAGCTCCTACAATGAGCAGTTCTTC.

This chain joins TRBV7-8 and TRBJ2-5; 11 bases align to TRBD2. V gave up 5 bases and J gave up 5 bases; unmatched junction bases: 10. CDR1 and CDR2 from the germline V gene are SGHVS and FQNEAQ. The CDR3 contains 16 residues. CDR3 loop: CASSRNSGGVAETQYF. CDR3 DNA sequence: TGTGCCAGCAGCCGAAATAGCGGGGGGGTGGCCGAGACCCAGTACTTC.

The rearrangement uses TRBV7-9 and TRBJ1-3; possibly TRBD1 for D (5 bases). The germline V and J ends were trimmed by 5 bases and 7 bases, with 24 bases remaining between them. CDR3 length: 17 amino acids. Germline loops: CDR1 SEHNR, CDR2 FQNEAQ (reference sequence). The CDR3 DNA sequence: TGTGCCAGCAGCCCGGCCCGCGGGGCGGACGCGGAGAACACCATATATTTT. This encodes CASSPARGADAENTIYF.

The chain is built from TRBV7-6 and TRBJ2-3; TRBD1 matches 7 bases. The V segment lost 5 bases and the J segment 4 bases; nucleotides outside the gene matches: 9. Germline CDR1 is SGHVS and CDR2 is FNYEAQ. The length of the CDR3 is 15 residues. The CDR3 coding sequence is TGTGCCAGCAGCCCGGGACAGCCATCTTCAGATACGCAGTATTTT. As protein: CASSPGQPSSDTQYF.